Listed below are T cell receptor beta chains from one sample, sequenced in a study of T cells in Graves' hyperthyroidism and ophthalmopathy. One entry per CDR3 protein, called by TCRdb with MiXCR from the multiplex PCR reads. Here the sample spans over 500,000 distinct CDR3 sequences, 40% to 50% being singletons. The source material was peripheral blood or thyroid tissue (not recorded which). All receptors derive from an adult woman with Graves' disease, either hyperthyroidism or ophthalmopathy (not recorded which). Each CDR3 is given with its conserved first and last residue. The D gene is left open where the match is weak. Only part of the rows carry a size: once, few, many, or a class if the clone is expanded.

CDR3	DNA	D	size	V	J	length
CASSARDGGSAREAFF	TGTGCCAGCAGTGCTAGAGATGGAGGCAGCGCGCGTGAAGCTTTCTTT	NA	once	TRBV2	TRBJ1-1	16
CSARIFGQGGNQPQHF	TGCAGTGCTAGGATCTTTGGACAGGGTGGGAATCAGCCCCAGCATTTT	TRBD1	NA	TRBV20-1	TRBJ1-5	16
CASSSGQGPANEQFF	TGTGCCAGCAGCTCGGGACAGGGACCAGCGAATGAGCAGTTCTTC	TRBD1	NA	TRBV7-9	TRBJ2-1	15
CSASWDTETQYF	TGCAGTGCCAGCTGGGACACAGAGACCCAGTACTTC	NA	NA	TRBV20-1	TRBJ2-5	12
CSAKSEGHGPQHF	TGCAGTGCTAAGTCCGAGGGCCACGGGCCCCAGCATTTT	NA	NA	TRBV20-1	TRBJ1-5	13
CASSDSGGALLETQYF	TGTGCCAGCAGTGACTCAGGGGGGGCCCTACTAGAGACCCAGTACTTC	NA	NA	TRBV2	TRBJ2-5	16
CASSPRLGIYGYTF	TGTGCCAGCAGCCCCCGTTTGGGTATCTATGGCTACACCTTC	NA	few	TRBV9	TRBJ1-2	14
CASILRAGSPLHF	TGTGCCAGCATCCTACGGGCGGGTTCACCCCTCCACTTT	NA	NA	TRBV5-8	TRBJ1-6	13
CASSVTLGTGNQPQHF	TGTGCCAGTAGCGTCACCCTCGGGACAGGGAATCAGCCCCAGCATTTT	TRBD1	once	TRBV19	TRBJ1-5	16
CASSYSPGQGSETQYF	TGTGCCAGCAGTTACTCGCCGGGACAGGGCAGCGAGACCCAGTACTTC	TRBD1	many	TRBV6-2/TRBV6-3	TRBJ2-5	16
CAISDTGEKEEKLFF	TGTGCCATCAGTGACACGGGCGAGAAGGAAGAAAAACTGTTTTTT	NA	few	TRBV10-3	TRBJ1-4	15
CASSELAGGTYEQYF	TGTGCCAGCAGCGAACTAGCGGGAGGAACCTACGAGCAGTACTTC	TRBD2	many	TRBV9	TRBJ2-7	15
CASSPGTSGDYEQYF	TGTGCCAGCAGCCCGGGGACTAGCGGGGATTACGAGCAGTACTTC	TRBD2	NA	TRBV7-3	TRBJ2-7	15
CASSLGTGQYEQYF	TGTGCCAGCAGCCTCGGGACAGGGCAGTACGAGCAGTACTTC	TRBD1	few	TRBV6-5	TRBJ2-7	14
CASSPSSGETQYF	TGTGCCAGCAGCCCCTCCAGCGGGGAGACCCAGTACTTC	NA	NA	TRBV7-3	TRBJ2-5	13
CASSLDRTFEAFF	TGTGCCAGCAGCTTAGACAGAACCTTTGAAGCTTTCTTT	NA	few	TRBV11-2	TRBJ1-1	13
CSLSPCGLAGANTGELFF	TGCAGTTTATCACCATGCGGATTAGCCGGGGCGAACACCGGGGAGCTGTTTTTT	NA	once	TRBV29-1	TRBJ2-2	18
CAISVRDGLDSPLHF	TGTGCCATCAGTGTCCGGGACGGCTTAGATTCACCCCTCCACTTT	NA	NA	TRBV10-3	TRBJ1-6	15
CASSLRSAGELFF	TGTGCCAGCAGTTTACGTTCGGCCGGGGAGCTGTTTTTT	NA	NA	TRBV12-3/TRBV12-4	TRBJ2-2	13
CASSHRDGQETQYF	TGTGCCAGCAGCCACCGGGACGGACAAGAGACCCAGTACTTC	NA	few	TRBV7-9	TRBJ2-5	14
CSAYTRDTQPQHF	TGCAGTGCTTATACCCGGGACACTCAGCCCCAGCATTTT	NA	NA	TRBV20-1	TRBJ1-5	13
CASSFGPNQPQHF	TGTGCCAGCAGTTTTGGACCAAATCAGCCCCAGCATTTT	NA	few	TRBV12-3/TRBV12-4	TRBJ1-5	13
CSVGGGGYEQYF	TGCAGCGTTGGAGGGGGGGGCTACGAGCAGTACTTC	NA	NA	TRBV29-1	TRBJ2-7	12
CASSIGTGDTQPQHF	TGTGCCAGTAGTATTGGGACAGGGGATACTCAGCCCCAGCATTTT	TRBD1	many	TRBV19	TRBJ1-5	15
CSARAQGANTEAFF	TGCAGTGCTAGGGCCCAGGGGGCTAACACTGAAGCTTTCTTT	TRBD1	NA	TRBV20-1	TRBJ1-1	14
CASSLSVYSNQPQHF	TGTGCCAGCAGCTTATCGGTTTATAGCAATCAGCCCCAGCATTTT	NA	many	TRBV11-2	TRBJ1-5	15
CASSPGGRQEFF	TGTGCCAGCAGCCCCGGGGGCAGGCAGGAGTTCTTC	NA	NA	TRBV7-9	TRBJ2-7	12
CASSNLGFGETQYF	TGTGCCAGCAGTAATCTGGGTTTCGGAGAGACCCAGTACTTC	NA	many	TRBV28	TRBJ2-5	14
CSAFGGGGTEAFF	TGCAGTGCTTTCGGAGGAGGGGGCACTGAAGCTTTCTTT	NA	NA	TRBV20-1	TRBJ1-1	13
CASSIPGMETQYF	TGTGCCAGTAGTATCCCAGGGATGGAGACCCAGTACTTC	NA	many	TRBV19	TRBJ2-5	13
CASSLRWENQPQHF	TGTGCCAGCAGTTTGAGGTGGGAGAATCAGCCCCAGCATTTT	NA	NA	TRBV28	TRBJ1-5	14
CASSPQGQDYGYTF	TGTGCCAGCTCACCACAGGGACAAGACTATGGCTACACCTTC	NA	NA	TRBV18	TRBJ1-2	14
CASSLDRAGQPQHF	TGTGCCAGTAGCCTTGACCGCGCGGGTCAGCCCCAGCATTTT	NA	NA	TRBV19	TRBJ1-5	14
CASSLHSGQNTGELFF	TGTGCCAGCAGTTTACATTCGGGCCAGAACACCGGGGAGCTGTTTTTT	NA	NA	TRBV15	TRBJ2-2	16
CASSRVSSGSGKTQYF	TGTGCCAGCAGTCGAGTTTCGAGCGGGAGTGGCAAGACCCAGTACTTC	TRBD2	NA	TRBV2	TRBJ2-5	16
CASSFRSGANVLTF	TGTGCCAGCAGCTTCAGGTCTGGGGCCAACGTCCTGACTTTC	NA	many	TRBV7-2	TRBJ2-6	14
CASSQGTPVGWETQYF	TGTGCCAGCAGCCAAGGGACTCCCGTTGGGTGGGAGACCCAGTACTTC	NA	NA	TRBV7-9	TRBJ2-5	16
CASSLEYHLRDKNSPLHF	TGTGCCAGCAGCTTAGAGTACCATTTGAGGGACAAGAATTCACCCCTCCACTTT	NA	NA	TRBV7-2	TRBJ1-6	18
CASSPPVGELFF	TGTGCCAGCAGCCCACCTGTGGGGGAGCTGTTTTTT	NA	NA	TRBV7-4	TRBJ2-2	12
CSARDGTSGRGACEQYF	TGCAGTGCTAGAGATGGGACTAGCGGGAGGGGAGCCTGCGAGCAGTACTTC	TRBD2	NA	TRBV20-1	TRBJ2-7	17
CATSIGGRYGYTF	TGTGCCACCAGCATAGGGGGCAGGTATGGCTACACCTTC	TRBD1	many	TRBV15	TRBJ1-2	13
CASSLEVGIVYEQYF	TGTGCCAGCAGCTTAGAGGTTGGAATAGTCTACGAGCAGTACTTC	NA	NA	TRBV19	TRBJ2-7	15
CASSATDRGSQPQHF	TGTGCCAGCAGCGCAACGGACAGGGGTTCTCAGCCCCAGCATTTT	TRBD1	few	TRBV4-2	TRBJ1-5	15
CASSLAWGKGETQYF	TGTGCCAGCAGCTTAGCGTGGGGAAAGGGGGAGACCCAGTACTTC	NA	NA	TRBV11-2	TRBJ2-5	15
CSVETGGQETQYF	TGCAGCGTTGAAACAGGCGGACAAGAGACCCAGTACTTC	NA	NA	TRBV29-1	TRBJ2-5	13
CASSLVGGIYGYTF	TGTGCCAGCAGCTTAGTCGGTGGTATCTATGGCTACACCTTC	NA	many	TRBV7-9	TRBJ1-2	14
CASSLSVRTRNTGELFF	TGTGCCAGCAGCTTGTCAGTCCGTACCAGGAACACCGGGGAGCTGTTTTTT	NA	few	TRBV5-8	TRBJ2-2	17
CASTGTSGATTMNTEAFF	TGTGCCAGTACCGGGACCTCGGGGGCTACAACAATGAACACTGAAGCTTTCTTT	NA	once	TRBV19	TRBJ1-1	18
CSVGGAGINTEAFF	TGCAGCGTTGGGGGGGCAGGGATTAACACTGAAGCTTTCTTT	NA	NA	TRBV29-1	TRBJ1-1	14
CSATSLGYYGYTF	TGCAGTGCAACGTCTTTGGGGTACTATGGCTACACCTTC	NA	NA	TRBV20-1	TRBJ1-2	13
CASSLGPGQGQPQHF	TGCGCCAGCAGCTTGGGTCCGGGACAGGGCCAGCCCCAGCATTTT	TRBD1	many	TRBV5-1	TRBJ1-5	15
CATSGRGLDEQYF	TGTGCCACCTCGGGGCGGGGGCTGGACGAGCAGTACTTC	NA	many	TRBV19	TRBJ2-7	13